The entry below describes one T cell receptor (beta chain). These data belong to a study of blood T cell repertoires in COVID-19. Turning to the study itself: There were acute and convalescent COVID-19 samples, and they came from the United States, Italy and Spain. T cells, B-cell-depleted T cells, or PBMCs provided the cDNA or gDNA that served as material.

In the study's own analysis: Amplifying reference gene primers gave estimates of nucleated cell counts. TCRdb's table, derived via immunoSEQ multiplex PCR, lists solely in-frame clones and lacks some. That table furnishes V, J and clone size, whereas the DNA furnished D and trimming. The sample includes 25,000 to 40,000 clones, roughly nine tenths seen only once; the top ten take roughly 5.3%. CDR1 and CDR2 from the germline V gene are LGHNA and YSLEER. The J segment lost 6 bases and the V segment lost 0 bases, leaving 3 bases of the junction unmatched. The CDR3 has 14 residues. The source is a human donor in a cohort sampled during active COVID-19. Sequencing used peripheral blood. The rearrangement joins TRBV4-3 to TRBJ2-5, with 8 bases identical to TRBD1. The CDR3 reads CASSQDRDRKTQYF. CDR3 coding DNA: TGCGCCAGCAGCCAAGATCGGGACAGGAAGACCCAGTACTTC.